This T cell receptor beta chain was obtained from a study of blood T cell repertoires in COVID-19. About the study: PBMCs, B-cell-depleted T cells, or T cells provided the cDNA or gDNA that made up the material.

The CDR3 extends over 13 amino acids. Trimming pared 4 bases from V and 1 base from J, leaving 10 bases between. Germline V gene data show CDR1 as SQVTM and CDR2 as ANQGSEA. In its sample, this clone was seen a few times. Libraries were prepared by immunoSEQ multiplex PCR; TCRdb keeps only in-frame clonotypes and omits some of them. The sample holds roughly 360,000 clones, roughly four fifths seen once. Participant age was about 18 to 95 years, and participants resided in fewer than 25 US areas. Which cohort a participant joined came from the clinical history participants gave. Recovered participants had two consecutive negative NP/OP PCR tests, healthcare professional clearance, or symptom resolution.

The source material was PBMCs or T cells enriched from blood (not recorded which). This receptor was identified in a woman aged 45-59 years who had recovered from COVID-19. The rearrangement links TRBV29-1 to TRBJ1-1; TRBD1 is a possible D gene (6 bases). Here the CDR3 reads CSVGTGKNTEAFF. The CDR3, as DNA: TGCAGCGTTGGAACAGGGAAGAACACTGAAGCTTTCTTT.